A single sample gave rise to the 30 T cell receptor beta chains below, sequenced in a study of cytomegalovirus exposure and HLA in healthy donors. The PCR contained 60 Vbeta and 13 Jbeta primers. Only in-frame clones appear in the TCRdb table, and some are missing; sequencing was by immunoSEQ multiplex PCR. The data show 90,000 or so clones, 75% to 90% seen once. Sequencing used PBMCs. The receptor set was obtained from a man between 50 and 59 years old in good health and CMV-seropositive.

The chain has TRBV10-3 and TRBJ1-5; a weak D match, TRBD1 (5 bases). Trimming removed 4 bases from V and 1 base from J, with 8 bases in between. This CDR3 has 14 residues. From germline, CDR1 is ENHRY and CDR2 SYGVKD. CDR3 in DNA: TGTGCCATCAGTGTTTCAGGGAGCAATCAGCCCCAGCATTTT. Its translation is CAISVSGSNQPQHF.

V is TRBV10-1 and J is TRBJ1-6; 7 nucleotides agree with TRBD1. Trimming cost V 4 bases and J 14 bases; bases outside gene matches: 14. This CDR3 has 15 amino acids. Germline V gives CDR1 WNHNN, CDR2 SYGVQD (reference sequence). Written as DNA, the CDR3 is TGCGCCAGCAGTGGGACAGGCCCCTTATTGGGGTCCCTCCACTTT. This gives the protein CASSGTGPLLGSLHF.

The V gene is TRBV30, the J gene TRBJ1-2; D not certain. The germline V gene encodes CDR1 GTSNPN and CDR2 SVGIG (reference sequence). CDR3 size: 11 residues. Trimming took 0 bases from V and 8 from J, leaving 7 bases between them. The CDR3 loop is CAWSVRGGYTF. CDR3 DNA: TGTGCCTGGAGTGTACGCGGAGGCTACACCTTC.

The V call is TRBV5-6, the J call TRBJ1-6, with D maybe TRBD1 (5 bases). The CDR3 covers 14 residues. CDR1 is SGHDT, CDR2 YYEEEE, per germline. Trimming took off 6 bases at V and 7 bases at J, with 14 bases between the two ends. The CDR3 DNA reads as TGTGCCAGCACCCGACGGGACTCAAATTCACCCCTCCACTTT. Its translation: CASTRRDSNSPLHF.

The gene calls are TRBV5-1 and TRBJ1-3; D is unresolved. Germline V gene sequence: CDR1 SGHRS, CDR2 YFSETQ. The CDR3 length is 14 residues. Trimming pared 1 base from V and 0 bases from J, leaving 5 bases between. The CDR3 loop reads CASSLSSSGNTIYF. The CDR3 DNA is TGCGCCAGCAGCTTGTCGAGCTCTGGAAACACCATATATTTT.

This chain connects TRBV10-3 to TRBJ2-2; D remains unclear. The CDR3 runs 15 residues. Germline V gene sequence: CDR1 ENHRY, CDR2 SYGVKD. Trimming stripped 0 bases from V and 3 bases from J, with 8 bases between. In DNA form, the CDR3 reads TGTGCCATCAGTGAGTCTAGAGCGCACACCGGGGAGCTGTTTTTT. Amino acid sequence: CAISESRAHTGELFF.

The CDR3 sequence is CAISENSAATGELFF. CDR3 in DNA: TGTGCCATCAGTGAGAACTCAGCGGCCACCGGGGAGCTGTTTTTT. The chain uses TRBV10-3 and TRBJ2-2, with D possibly being TRBD2 (5 bases). Germline loops: CDR1 ENHRY, CDR2 SYGVKD. Trimming removed 2 bases from V and 4 bases from J, with 11 bases in between. This CDR3 is built from 15 residues.

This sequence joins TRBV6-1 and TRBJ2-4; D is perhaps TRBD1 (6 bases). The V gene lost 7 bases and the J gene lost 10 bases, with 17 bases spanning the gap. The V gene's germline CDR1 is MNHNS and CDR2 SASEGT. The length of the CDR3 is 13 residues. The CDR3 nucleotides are TGTGCCAGCACCTTGAGGGGGACGGATATTCAGTACTTC. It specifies CASTLRGTDIQYF.

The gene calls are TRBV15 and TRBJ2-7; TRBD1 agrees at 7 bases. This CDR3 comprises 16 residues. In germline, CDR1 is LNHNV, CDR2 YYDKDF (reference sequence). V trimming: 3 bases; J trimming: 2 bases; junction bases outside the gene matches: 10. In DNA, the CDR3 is TGTGCCACCAGCAGGGGAGAGGGGACAGCCACCTACGAGCAGTACTTC. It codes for CATSRGEGTATYEQYF.

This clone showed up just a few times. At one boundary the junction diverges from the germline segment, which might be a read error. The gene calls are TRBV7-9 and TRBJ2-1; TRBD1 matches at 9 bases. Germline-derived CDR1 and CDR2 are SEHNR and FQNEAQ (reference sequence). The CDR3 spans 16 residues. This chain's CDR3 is CSSSLGLDRGNNEQFF. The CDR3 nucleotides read TGTTCCAGCAGCTTAGGACTGGACAGGGGCAACAATGAGCAGTTCTTC.

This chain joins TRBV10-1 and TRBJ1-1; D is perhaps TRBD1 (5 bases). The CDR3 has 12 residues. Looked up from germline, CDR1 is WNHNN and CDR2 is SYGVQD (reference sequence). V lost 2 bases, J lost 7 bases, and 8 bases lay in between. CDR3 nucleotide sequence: TGCGCCAGCAGTGAGAGCGGGGGTGAAGCTTTCTTT. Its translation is CASSESGGEAFF.

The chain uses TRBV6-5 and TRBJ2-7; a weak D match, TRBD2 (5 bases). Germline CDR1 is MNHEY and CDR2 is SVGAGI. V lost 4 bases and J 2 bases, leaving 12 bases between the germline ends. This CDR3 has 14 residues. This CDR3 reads CASSFTREPYEQYF. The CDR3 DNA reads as TGTGCCAGCAGTTTTACCCGGGAACCCTACGAGCAGTACTTC.

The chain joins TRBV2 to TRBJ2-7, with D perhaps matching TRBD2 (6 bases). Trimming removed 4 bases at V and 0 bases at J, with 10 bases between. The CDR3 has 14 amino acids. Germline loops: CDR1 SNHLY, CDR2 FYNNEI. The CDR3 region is CASSVQRASYEQYF. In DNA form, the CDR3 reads TGTGCCAGCAGTGTCCAGCGGGCCTCCTACGAGCAGTACTTC.

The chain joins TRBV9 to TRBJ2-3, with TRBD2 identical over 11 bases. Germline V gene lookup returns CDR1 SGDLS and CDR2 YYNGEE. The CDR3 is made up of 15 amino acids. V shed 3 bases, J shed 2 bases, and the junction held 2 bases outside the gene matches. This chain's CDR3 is CASSDSGRATDTQYF. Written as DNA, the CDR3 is TGTGCCAGCAGCGATAGCGGGAGGGCCACAGATACGCAGTATTTT.

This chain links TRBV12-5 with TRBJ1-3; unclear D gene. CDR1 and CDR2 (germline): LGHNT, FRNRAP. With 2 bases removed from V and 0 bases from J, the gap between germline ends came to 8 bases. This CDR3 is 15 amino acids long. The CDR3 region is CASGLTQASGNTIYF. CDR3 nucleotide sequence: TGTGCTAGTGGTTTGACCCAGGCCTCTGGAAACACCATATATTTT.

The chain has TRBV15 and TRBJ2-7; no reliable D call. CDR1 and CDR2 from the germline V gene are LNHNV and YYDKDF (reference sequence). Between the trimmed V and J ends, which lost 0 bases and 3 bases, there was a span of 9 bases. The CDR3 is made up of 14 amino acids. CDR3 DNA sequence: TGTGCCACCAGCAGAGATCGAGCTGGCTACGAGCAGTACTTC. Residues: CATSRDRAGYEQYF.

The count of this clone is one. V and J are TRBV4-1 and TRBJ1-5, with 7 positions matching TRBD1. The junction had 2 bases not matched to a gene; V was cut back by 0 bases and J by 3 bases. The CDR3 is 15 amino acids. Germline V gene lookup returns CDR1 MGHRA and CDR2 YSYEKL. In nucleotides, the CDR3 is TGCGCCAGCAGCCAAGACGACAGGGCCAATCAGCCCCAGCATTTT. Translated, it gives CASSQDDRANQPQHF.

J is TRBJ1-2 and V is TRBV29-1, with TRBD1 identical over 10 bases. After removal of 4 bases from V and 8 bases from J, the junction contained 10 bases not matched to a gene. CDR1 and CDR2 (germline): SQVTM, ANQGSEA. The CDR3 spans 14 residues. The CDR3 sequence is CSVGEGTGAGGYTF. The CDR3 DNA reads TGCAGCGTTGGGGAGGGGACAGGGGCTGGAGGCTACACCTTC.

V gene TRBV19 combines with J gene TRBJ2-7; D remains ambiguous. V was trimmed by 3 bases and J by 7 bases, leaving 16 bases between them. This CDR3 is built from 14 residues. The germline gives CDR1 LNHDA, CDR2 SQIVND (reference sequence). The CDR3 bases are TGTGCCAGTAGTATGGTCGGGTTCCCTCGGGAGCAGTACTTC. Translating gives CASSMVGFPREQYF.

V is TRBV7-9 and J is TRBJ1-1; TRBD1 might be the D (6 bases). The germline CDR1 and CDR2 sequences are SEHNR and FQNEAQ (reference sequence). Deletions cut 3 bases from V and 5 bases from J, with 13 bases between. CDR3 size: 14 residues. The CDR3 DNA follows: TGTGCCAGCAGCTTGGGGGCTTACGAAACTGAAGCTTTCTTT. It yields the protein CASSLGAYETEAFF.

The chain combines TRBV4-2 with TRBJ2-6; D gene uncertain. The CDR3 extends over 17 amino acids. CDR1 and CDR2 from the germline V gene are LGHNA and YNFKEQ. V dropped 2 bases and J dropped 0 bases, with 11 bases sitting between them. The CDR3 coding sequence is TGTGCCAGCAGCCAAATCTATACGAACTCTGGGGCCAACGTCCTGACTTTC. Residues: CASSQIYTNSGANVLTF.

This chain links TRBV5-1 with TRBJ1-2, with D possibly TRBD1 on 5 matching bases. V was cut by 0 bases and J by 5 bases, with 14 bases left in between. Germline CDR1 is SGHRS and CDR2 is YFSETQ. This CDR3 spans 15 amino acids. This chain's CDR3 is CASSLDFDRIYGYTF. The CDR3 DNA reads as TGCGCCAGCAGCTTGGACTTTGACAGAATTTATGGCTACACCTTC.

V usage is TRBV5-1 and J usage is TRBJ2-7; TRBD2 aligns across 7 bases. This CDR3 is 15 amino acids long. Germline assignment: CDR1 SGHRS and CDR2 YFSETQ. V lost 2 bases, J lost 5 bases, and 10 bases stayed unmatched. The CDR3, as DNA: TGCGCCAGCAGCTTTCCCACAGGCGGGAGAGACGAGCAGTACTTC. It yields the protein CASSFPTGGRDEQYF.

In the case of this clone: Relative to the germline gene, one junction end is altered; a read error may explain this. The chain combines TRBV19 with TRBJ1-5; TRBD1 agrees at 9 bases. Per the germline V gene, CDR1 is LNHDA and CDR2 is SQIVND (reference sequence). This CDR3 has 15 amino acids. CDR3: CASTTAGTGNQPRHF. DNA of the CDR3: TGTGCCAGTACTACCGCCGGGACAGGGAATCAGCCCCGGCATTTT. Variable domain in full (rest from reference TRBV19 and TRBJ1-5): DGGITQSPKYLFRKEGQNVTLSCEQNLNHDAMYWYRQDPGQGLRLIYYSQIVNDFQKGDIAEGYSVSREKKESFPLTVTSAQKNPTAFYLCASTTAGTGNQPRHFGDGTRLSIL.

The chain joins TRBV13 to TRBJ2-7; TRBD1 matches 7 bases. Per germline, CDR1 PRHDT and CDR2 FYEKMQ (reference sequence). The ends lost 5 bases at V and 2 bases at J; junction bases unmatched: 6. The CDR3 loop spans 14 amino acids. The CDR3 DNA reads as TGTGCCAGCAGCCCCCGACAGGGAACCTACGAGCAGTACTTC. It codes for CASSPRQGTYEQYF. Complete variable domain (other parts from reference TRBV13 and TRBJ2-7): AAGVIQSPRHLIKEKRETATLKCYPIPRHDTVYWYQQGPGQDPQFLISFYEKMQSDKGSIPDRFSAQQFSDYHSELNMSSLELGDSALYFCASSPRQGTYEQYFGPGTRLTVT.

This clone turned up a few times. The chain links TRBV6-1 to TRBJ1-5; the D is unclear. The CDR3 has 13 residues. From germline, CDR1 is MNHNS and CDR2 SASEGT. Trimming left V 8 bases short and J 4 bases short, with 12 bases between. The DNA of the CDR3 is TGTGCCAGCGTTATCCAGGATAATCAGCCCCAGCATTTT. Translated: CASVIQDNQPQHF.

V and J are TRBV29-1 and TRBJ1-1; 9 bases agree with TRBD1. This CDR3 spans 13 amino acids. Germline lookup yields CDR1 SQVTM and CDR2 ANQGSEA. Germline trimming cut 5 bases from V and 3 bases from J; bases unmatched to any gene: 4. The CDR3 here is CSVKQGADTEAFF. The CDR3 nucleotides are TGCAGCGTTAAACAGGGGGCAGACACTGAAGCTTTCTTT.

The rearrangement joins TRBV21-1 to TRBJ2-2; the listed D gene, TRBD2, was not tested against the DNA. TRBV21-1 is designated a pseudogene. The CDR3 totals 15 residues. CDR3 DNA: TGTGCCAGCAGCACTGCGGGACTAGCGGGAGGGGAGCTGTTTTTT. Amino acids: CASSTAGLAGGELFF.

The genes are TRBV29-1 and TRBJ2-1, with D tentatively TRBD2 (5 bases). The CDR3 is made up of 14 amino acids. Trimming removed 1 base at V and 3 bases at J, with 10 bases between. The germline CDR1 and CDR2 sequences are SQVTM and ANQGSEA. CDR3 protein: CSVEGAENYNEQFF. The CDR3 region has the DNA TGCAGCGTTGAAGGAGCGGAAAACTACAATGAGCAGTTCTTC.

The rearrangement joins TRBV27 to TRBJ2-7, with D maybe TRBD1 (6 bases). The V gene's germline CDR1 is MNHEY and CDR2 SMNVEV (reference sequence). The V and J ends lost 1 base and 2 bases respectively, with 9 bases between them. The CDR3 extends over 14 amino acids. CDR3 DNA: TGTGCCAGCAGTTTATATGGGGGCCCCTACGAGCAGTACTTC. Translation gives CASSLYGGPYEQYF.